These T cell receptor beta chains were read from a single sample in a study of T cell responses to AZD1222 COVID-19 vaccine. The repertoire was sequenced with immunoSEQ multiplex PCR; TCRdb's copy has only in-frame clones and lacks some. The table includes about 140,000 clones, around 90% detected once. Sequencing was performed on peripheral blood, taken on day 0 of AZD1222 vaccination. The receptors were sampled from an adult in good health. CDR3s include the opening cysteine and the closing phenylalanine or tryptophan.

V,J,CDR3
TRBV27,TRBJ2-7,CASSLGGHGEQYF
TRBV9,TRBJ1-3,CASSPHEGGLGGNTIYF
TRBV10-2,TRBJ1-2,CASSRDRGGYTF
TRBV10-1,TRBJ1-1,CASSFPQGVGTEAFF
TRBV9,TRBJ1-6,CASSEGTGNSPLHF
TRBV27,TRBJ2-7,CASSLAPGYEQYF
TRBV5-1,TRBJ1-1,CASSRPGTGGSEAFF
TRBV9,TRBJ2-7,CASSTYGGSSYEQYF
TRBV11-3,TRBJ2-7,CASSTADPGQGPYEQYF
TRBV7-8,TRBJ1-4,CASSPLGASEKLFF
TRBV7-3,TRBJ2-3,CASSLRLAATDTQYF
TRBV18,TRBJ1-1,CASSPERLGNTEAFF
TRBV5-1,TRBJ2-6,CASSLEGANVLTF
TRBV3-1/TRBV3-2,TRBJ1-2,CASSQYRGHNYGYTF
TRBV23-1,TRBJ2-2,CASSQVYQSGELFF
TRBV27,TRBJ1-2,CASSLGVTGGYTF
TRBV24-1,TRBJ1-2,CATSDSLTGVGANYGYTF